This is a list of T cell receptor beta chains from one sample in a study of OX40 agonist ivuxolimab in advanced cancers. The table came from immunoSEQ multiplex PCR; TCRdb's copy has only in-frame clones and leaves some out. The profile shows about 83,000 clones, more than 70% of them singletons. Material: CD4+ or CD8+ T cells sorted from blood, obtained in a trial of the OX40 agonist ivuxolimab. Source of these receptors: an adult with an advanced solid tumor such as melanoma, head and neck, liver or kidney cancer. The CDR3 runs from the conserved cysteine through the conserved F or W. D genes are given only for firm matches. Size tells how often a clone was seen (once, few, many) or the class of an expanded clone, and some rows leave it out.

- | TRBJ2-7 | - | TRBV11-2 | TGTGCCAGCAGCCAGGGGGCTAGCGGGACCTACGAGCAGTACTTC | CASSQGASGTYEQYF
TRBD2 | TRBJ2-1 | - | TRBV5-5 | TGTGCCAGCAGCTTGCTTCTAGCGGGGGGGCGAAATGAGCAGTTCTTC | CASSLLLAGGRNEQFF
TRBD1 | TRBJ2-5 | - | TRBV5-5 | TGTGCCAGCAGCATTTTGCCGGGACAGGGCCGAGAGACCCAGTACTTC | CASSILPGQGRETQYF
TRBD1 | TRBJ1-5 | - | TRBV19 | TGTGCCAGTAGTATTTGGGACAGGGACGGCAATCAGCCCCAGCATTTT | CASSIWDRDGNQPQHF
TRBD1 | TRBJ1-1 | few | TRBV5-1 | TGCGCCAGCAGTCGTAACCGGGACAGGAACACTGAAGCTTTCTTT | CASSRNRDRNTEAFF
- | TRBJ2-1 | - | TRBV7-9 | TGTGCCACCCGGACACTTTACAATGAGCAGTTCTTC | CATRTLYNEQFF
- | TRBJ1-4 | - | TRBV7-2 | TGTGCCAGCAGCGCCTCGTCCCTCGGGAGTGAAAAACTGTTTTTT | CASSASSLGSEKLFF
- | TRBJ2-5 | - | TRBV29-1 | TGCAGCGTTGAAGATCGGGGAGCGTACCAAGAGACCCAGTACTTC | CSVEDRGAYQETQYF
- | TRBJ2-1 | - | TRBV11-2 | TGTGCCAGCAGCTTAGATCCGGGGAACTACAATGAGCAGTTCTTC | CASSLDPGNYNEQFF
- | TRBJ1-2 | - | TRBV7-2 | TGTGCCAGCAGCTTACTACCCGAGACCTATGGCTACACCTTC | CASSLLPETYGYTF
- | TRBJ2-4 | - | TRBV18 | TGTGCCAGCTCTGAACAGGGTCCTCCCGTCATTCAGTACTTC | CASSEQGPPVIQYF
- | TRBJ2-7 | - | TRBV11-3 | TGTGCCAGCAGCTTAGATAGGTACCGCGAGCAGTACTTC | CASSLDRYREQYF
- | TRBJ1-5 | - | TRBV2 | TGTGCCAGTAATATTATCGGGGACGTTCAGCCCCAGCATTTT | CASNIIGDVQPQHF
- | TRBJ1-2 | once | TRBV15 | TGTGCCACCGGGGGGGGCTATGGCTACACCTTC | CATGGGYGYTF
TRBD1 | TRBJ1-3 | - | TRBV19 | TGTGCCAGTAGTCTCTTACAGGGGGCGCGAGGAAACACCATATATTTT | CASSLLQGARGNTIYF
- | TRBJ2-3 | - | TRBV30 | TGTGCCTGCACGTTAGTGGATACGCAGTATTTT | CACTLVDTQYF
- | TRBJ2-6 | - | TRBV4-2 | TGTGCCAGCAGCCCCTCTGGGGCCAACGTCCTGACTTTC | CASSPSGANVLTF
- | TRBJ1-3 | - | TRBV29-1 | TGCAGCGTTGATTCAGGTACCTCTGGAAACACCATATATTTT | CSVDSGTSGNTIYF
TRBD1 | TRBJ1-5 | - | TRBV5-1 | TGCGCCAGCAGCTTAGAGACAGGGAGGCAGCCCCAGCATTTT | CASSLETGRQPQHF
TRBD2 | TRBJ2-1 | - | TRBV9 | TGTGCCAGCAGCGGCCCCCTAGCGGGAGGGCCAAATGAGCAGTTCTTC | CASSGPLAGGPNEQFF
- | TRBJ1-2 | - | TRBV27 | TGTGCCAGCAGTGCCCATCGGGTGGGGGGCGACTATGGCTACACCTTC | CASSAHRVGGDYGYTF
TRBD1 | TRBJ1-1 | - | TRBV27 | TGTGCCAGCAGTTTACCAGGGGGGGACACTGAAGCTTTCTTT | CASSLPGGDTEAFF
TRBD2 | TRBJ2-1 | - | TRBV5-4 | TGTGCCAGCAGCGATAGCGGGGGGACCTACAATGAGCAGTTCTTC | CASSDSGGTYNEQFF
TRBD1 | TRBJ1-4 | - | TRBV11-2 | TGTGCCAGCAGCTTAGTAGGACAGGGAGAAAAACTGTTTTTT | CASSLVGQGEKLFF
- | TRBJ2-7 | - | TRBV5-1 | TGCGCCAGCAGCTTGGAACCAGGCACCTACGAGCAGTACTTC | CASSLEPGTYEQYF
- | TRBJ2-5 | - | TRBV29-1 | TGCAGCGTTGAAGAGGGCGGCCAAGAGACCCAGTACTTC | CSVEEGGQETQYF
- | TRBJ1-2 | - | TRBV7-9 | TGTGCCAGCAGCTTAGATCAGACCCGGGACAACTATGGCTACACCTTC | CASSLDQTRDNYGYTF
TRBD2 | TRBJ2-7 | - | TRBV4-2 | TGTGCCAGCAGCCAAGATCGTATGACTAGCGGGGGCCGAAGATACGAGCAGTACTTC | CASSQDRMTSGGRRYEQYF
TRBD1 | TRBJ1-5 | - | TRBV6-6 | TGTGCCACCACGGGACAGGGGCGAGAACAGCCCCAGCATTTT | CATTGQGREQPQHF
- | TRBJ2-3 | few | TRBV25-1 | TGTGCCAGCAGTGTGGGCAGAGGAACCACAGATACGCAGTATTTT | CASSVGRGTTDTQYF
- | TRBJ1-1 | - | TRBV6-1 | TGTGCCAGCAACCACCGAATTTCAGGCTACACTGAAGCTTTCTTT | CASNHRISGYTEAFF
- | TRBJ1-4 | once | TRBV25-1 | TGTGCCAGCAGTGAACCGGGGAATGAAAAACTGTTTTTT | CASSEPGNEKLFF
- | TRBJ1-5 | once | TRBV19 | TGTGCCAGTAGTAGGGCAGGGGATACTCAGCCCCAGCATTTT | CASSRAGDTQPQHF
- | TRBJ1-2 | - | TRBV20-1 | TGCAGTGCTTACTATAGGGATGGCTACACCTTC | CSAYYRDGYTF
TRBD1 | TRBJ1-1 | few | TRBV9 | TGTGCCAGCAGCCGCAGTACCACAGGGGGAAGAACTGAAGCTTTCTTT | CASSRSTTGGRTEAFF
TRBD1 | TRBJ1-4 | - | TRBV4-3 | TGCGCCAGCAGCCTCGGGACAGTAAAGGAAAAACTGTTTTTT | CASSLGTVKEKLFF
- | TRBJ1-2 | - | TRBV29-1 | TGCAGCGCCCTAATTGGATGGGACTATGGCTACACCTTC | CSALIGWDYGYTF
- | TRBJ2-7 | - | TRBV15 | TGTGCCACCAGGGCGCAGGGGAGGTACGAGCAGTACTTC | CATRAQGRYEQYF
TRBD1 | TRBJ2-2 | once | TRBV18 | TGTGCCAGCTCACCCCGGACAGGTACCGGGGAGCTGTTTTTT | CASSPRTGTGELFF
TRBD1 | TRBJ1-2 | - | TRBV6-6 | TGTGCCAGCAGCCAAACAGGGGGCAACTATGGCTACACCTTC | CASSQTGGNYGYTF
TRBD1 | TRBJ1-1 | - | TRBV30 | TGTGCCTGGGGGGCCGGGACAGCCGGATATGAAGCTTTCTTT | CAWGAGTAGYEAFF
TRBD1 | TRBJ2-4 | - | TRBV9 | TGTGCCAGCAGCGAGAACCCGGGACAGGCCCTGTCCGAAAACATTCAGTACTTC | CASSENPGQALSENIQYF
- | TRBJ2-2 | - | TRBV30 | TGTGCCTGGAGTCGGAGTGGGCGGGGCAGATTAAACACCGGGGAGCTGTTTTTT | CAWSRSGRGRLNTGELFF
- | TRBJ1-1 | - | TRBV5-4 | TGTGCCAGCGGTGGACGTCCGAACACTGAAGCTTTCTTT | CASGGRPNTEAFF
- | TRBJ2-5 | - | TRBV7-7 | TGTGCTAGCAGCTTAGCTGGCAGGAAAGAGACCCAGTACTTC | CASSLAGRKETQYF
- | TRBJ1-5 | - | TRBV6-5 | TGTGCCAGCAGCTCGACGGCAGCTAATCAGCCCCAGCATTTT | CASSSTAANQPQHF
- | TRBJ1-4 | - | TRBV6-5 | TGTGCCAGCAGTTACGCGAGGGGTACTAATGAAAAACTGTTTTTT | CASSYARGTNEKLFF
- | TRBJ1-3 | - | TRBV18 | TGTGCCAGCTCCCCTCAACCAGACTCTGGAAACACCATATATTTT | CASSPQPDSGNTIYF
- | TRBJ1-1 | - | TRBV7-8 | TGTGCCAGCAGCTTGGCGCGGGCGAACACTGAAGCTTTCTTT | CASSLARANTEAFF
- | TRBJ1-2 | once | TRBV2 | TGTGCCAGCAGTGCGGTCGCCCTTAACTATGGCTACACCTTC | CASSAVALNYGYTF
- | TRBJ1-1 | - | TRBV18 | TGTGCCAGCTCATCCCAGGGGACTGAAGCTTTCTTT | CASSSQGTEAFF